The 25 T cell receptor beta chains listed next were all sequenced from one sample in a study of cytomegalovirus exposure and HLA in healthy donors. This PCR relied on a set of 60 Vbeta primers and 13 Jbeta primers. The data were produced by immunoSEQ multiplex PCR, yet TCRdb's version contains in-frame clones alone and is incomplete. The listing records roughly 50,000 clones. Sequenced material: PBMCs. The receptors were gathered from a woman aged 40 to 55 in good health and CMV-seronegative.

The chain uses TRBV15 and TRBJ2-5; TRBD2 might be the D (7 bases). Trimming removed 8 bases at V and 2 bases at J, with 12 bases between. The CDR3 covers 13 residues. Germline V lookup: CDR1 LNHNV, CDR2 YYDKDF (reference sequence). CDR3 in amino acids: CATWGRGQETQYF. The CDR3 bases are TGTGCCACCTGGGGGCGGGGGCAAGAGACCCAGTACTTC.

The chain joins TRBV7-3 to TRBJ1-1; TRBD1 agrees at 7 bases. Germline CDR1 is SGHTA and CDR2 is FQGTGA. The CDR3 runs 13 residues. V gave up 0 bases and J gave up 10 bases; unmatched junction bases: 5. CDR3 protein: CASSLTDRERAFF. The CDR3 DNA sequence: TGTGCCAGCAGCTTAACCGACAGGGAGAGAGCTTTCTTT. Drawing the rest from reference TRBV7-3 and TRBJ1-1, the complete variable domain is GAGVSQTPSNKVTEKGKYVELRCDPISGHTALYWYRQSLGQGPEFLIYFQGTGAADDSGLPNDRFFAVRPEGSVSTLKIQRTERGDSAVYLCASSLTDRERAFFGQGTRLTVV.

The chain has TRBV6-6 and TRBJ1-1; TRBD1 aligns across 12 bases. V trimming: 6 bases; J trimming: 11 bases; junction bases outside the gene matches: 10. From germline, CDR1 is MNHNY and CDR2 SVGAGI (reference sequence). This CDR3 spans 14 amino acids. CDR3: CASRNRDRGHGAFF. DNA for the CDR3: TGTGCCAGCAGGAACCGGGACAGGGGGCACGGGGCTTTCTTT.

The chain recombines TRBV6-1 with TRBJ2-1; 9 nucleotides match TRBD2. Germline V gives CDR1 MNHNS, CDR2 SASEGT. V shed 1 base, J shed 5 bases, and the junction held 9 bases outside the gene matches. The CDR3 runs to 17 residues. CDR3 in amino acids: CASSEVPRGRAHNEQFF. Written as DNA, the CDR3 is TGTGCCAGCAGTGAAGTCCCACGCGGGAGGGCCCACAATGAGCAGTTCTTC.

The chain has TRBV4-2 and TRBJ2-7; 7 bases match TRBD2. Germline loops: CDR1 LGHNA, CDR2 YNFKEQ. This CDR3 region has 16 residues. V trimming: 0 bases; J trimming: 3 bases; junction bases outside the gene matches: 8. The CDR3 protein is CASSQDLVGGVYEQYF. CDR3 nucleotides: TGTGCCAGCAGCCAAGATCTCGTGGGAGGGGTCTACGAGCAGTACTTC.

This chain uses TRBV6-5 with TRBJ1-2; TRBD1 agrees at 7 bases. The CDR3 length is 13 residues. Trimming took 10 bases from V and 2 from J; bases not matched to a gene: 7. Germline lookup yields CDR1 MNHEY and CDR2 SVGAGI. CDR3 bases: TGTGCCACCACGAGGGGGCCCAACTATGGCTACACCTTC. This translates into CATTRGPNYGYTF.

This chain joins TRBV6-5 and TRBJ1-4, with 11 bases matching TRBD1. The trim removed 2 bases at V and 3 bases at J, leaving 2 bases unmatched. The CDR3 runs to 16 residues. Germline V gene sequence: CDR1 MNHEY, CDR2 SVGAGI. CDR3 region: CASSYRGQGANEKLFF. The CDR3 bases are TGTGCCAGCAGTTACAGGGGACAGGGGGCTAATGAAAAACTGTTTTTT.

The V call is TRBV7-2, the J call TRBJ2-7; 8 nucleotides align to TRBD2. CDR3 size: 14 residues. CDR1 and CDR2 from the germline V gene are SGHTA and FQGNSA. V was pared by 1 base and J by 3 bases, with 2 bases of the junction left unmatched. In nucleotides, the CDR3 is TGTGCCAGCAGCTTAGGACTAGCGTTCTACGAGCAGTACTTC. This encodes CASSLGLAFYEQYF.

On this clone: This CDR3 is also generated by other DNA sequences in the sample. The rearrangement uses TRBV13 and TRBJ2-7; 7 bases map to TRBD1. Trimming removed 5 bases from V and 2 bases from J; junction bases left unmatched: 6. The CDR3 runs to 14 residues. Germline CDR1 is PRHDT and CDR2 is FYEKMQ (reference sequence). In DNA form, the CDR3 reads TGTGCCAGCAGCCCAATCGGACAGGCCTACGAGCAGTACTTC. Its protein is CASSPIGQAYEQYF.

The chain carries TRBV10-3 and TRBJ1-2; TRBD1 matches at 11 bases. Per germline, CDR1 ENHRY and CDR2 SYGVKD. Germline trimming cut 0 bases from V and 4 bases from J; bases unmatched to any gene: 4. This CDR3 is built from 16 residues. The CDR3 DNA reads TGTGCCATCAGTGAGTCGACCGGGACAGGGGGCTATGGCTACACCTTC. This encodes CAISESTGTGGYGYTF.

CDR3: CASSPRTGNNYGYTF. In DNA, the CDR3 is TGTGCCAGCAGCCCCCGGACAGGGAATAACTATGGCTACACCTTC. The chain links TRBV9 to TRBJ1-2; TRBD1 matches 8 bases. CDR3 length: 15 residues. CDR1 and CDR2 from the germline V gene are SGDLS and YYNGEE. V shed 4 bases, J shed 1 base, and the junction held 6 bases outside the gene matches.

The genes are TRBV15 and TRBJ2-2; D perhaps matches TRBD2 (6 bases). Trimming removed 4 bases at V and 9 bases at J, with 9 bases between. The germline CDR1 and CDR2 sequences are LNHNV and YYDKDF (reference sequence). CDR3 length equals 12 residues. DNA for the CDR3: TGTGCCACCAGCAATCGGGAGCGGGAGCTGTTTTTT. Residues: CATSNRERELFF. The full variable domain, its missing parts supplied by reference TRBV15 and TRBJ2-2, is DAMVIQNPRYQVTQFGKPVTLSCSQTLNHNVMYWYQQKSSQAPKLLFHYYDKDFNNEADTPDNFQSRRPNTSFCFLDIRSPGLGDTAMYLCATSNRERELFFGEGSRLTVL.

The chain links TRBV6-5 to TRBJ2-5; TRBD1 matches at 7 bases. Losses at the gene ends were 2 bases for V and 4 bases for J; bases not matched to a gene: 7. CDR1 and CDR2 (germline): MNHEY, SVGAGI. This CDR3 spans 15 amino acids. CDR3 sequence (DNA): TGTGCCAGCAGTTACAACAGACAGGGCAGAGAGACCCAGTACTTC. It yields the protein CASSYNRQGRETQYF.

The chain is built from TRBV19 and TRBJ2-7; 9 positions match TRBD1. The V gene end was trimmed by 6 bases and the J gene end by 6 bases; junction bases not matched to a gene: 9. The germline V gene encodes CDR1 LNHDA and CDR2 SQIVND (reference sequence). The length of the CDR3 is 14 residues. Here the CDR3 reads CASRPGTGYSEQYF. In DNA, the CDR3 is TGTGCCAGTAGGCCCGGGACAGGGTACAGCGAGCAGTACTTC.

The genes are TRBV27 and TRBJ1-5; no firm D call. The germline gives CDR1 MNHEY, CDR2 SMNVEV (reference sequence). CDR3 length: 15 amino acids. Trimming shortened V by 6 bases and J by 2 bases, and 14 bases separated the two germline ends. This chain's CDR3 is CASRRLTGGNQPQHF. CDR3 DNA: TGTGCCAGCAGGAGGCTCACCGGGGGCAATCAGCCCCAGCATTTT.

The chain combines TRBV28 with TRBJ1-6, with TRBD1 matching 8 bases. Germline CDR1 MDHEN, CDR2 SYDVKM. V dropped 4 bases and J dropped 4; count of bases not matched to a gene: 6. The length of the CDR3 is 16 residues. This CDR3 reads CASSSGQGSYNSPLHF. DNA of the CDR3: TGTGCCAGCAGTTCCGGACAGGGATCATATAATTCACCCCTCCACTTT.

The chain has TRBV7-9 and TRBJ2-7; 7 bases are shared with TRBD1. The CDR3 is 14 residues long. Germline V gene sequence: CDR1 SEHNR, CDR2 FQNEAQ (reference sequence). V gave up 5 bases and J gave up 3 bases; unmatched junction bases: 7. For the CDR3, the DNA is TGTGCCAGCAGCCAAGCCGGGGACAGCTACGAGCAGTACTTC. This gives the protein CASSQAGDSYEQYF.

The chain carries TRBV28 and TRBJ2-6, with a possible D match to TRBD2 (5 bases). V lost 10 bases and J lost 2, with 9 bases in between. Germline V gene sequence: CDR1 MDHEN, CDR2 SYDVKM. CDR3 size: 13 residues. This CDR3 reads CATIGAGANVLTF. The CDR3 DNA reads TGTGCCACCATCGGGGCTGGGGCCAACGTCCTGACTTTC.

The chain has TRBV6-1 and TRBJ2-5; D possibly corresponds to TRBD1 (6 bases). Germline V CDR1 and CDR2: MNHNS, SASEGT. This CDR3 has 15 amino acids. The V end lost 6 bases, the J end lost 1 base, and 15 bases lay between the germline ends. The chain's CDR3 is CASRASRGRQETQYF. As DNA, the CDR3 is TGTGCCAGCAGAGCCAGCAGGGGACGCCAAGAGACCCAGTACTTC.

The V gene is TRBV6-5, the J gene TRBJ2-5; unclear D gene. CDR3 length: 12 amino acids. The V end lost 5 bases, the J end lost 2 bases, and 6 bases lay between the germline ends. Germline V gene lookup returns CDR1 MNHEY and CDR2 SVGAGI. The CDR3 sequence: CASSQQQETQYF. DNA of the CDR3: TGTGCCAGCAGTCAACAGCAAGAGACCCAGTACTTC.

The chain employs TRBV4-2 and TRBJ2-7, with 9 bases fitting TRBD2. V was clipped by 0 bases and J by 1 base; unmatched bases: 4. This CDR3 is 16 amino acids long. The V gene's germline CDR1 is LGHNA and CDR2 YNFKEQ. The CDR3 region has the DNA TGTGCCAGCAGCCAAGACCCGACTAGCGGTTCCTACGAGCAGTACTTC. It is translated as CASSQDPTSGSYEQYF.

V usage is TRBV28 and J usage is TRBJ1-3, with D perhaps TRBD1 (6 bases). This CDR3 region has 16 residues. Germline V gives CDR1 MDHEN, CDR2 SYDVKM. The V end lost 6 bases, the J end lost 4 bases, and 19 bases lay between the germline ends. CDR3 DNA sequence: TGTGCCAGCAGGACCTTGGGACAAAAAGGAGGAAACACCATATATTTT. Amino acids: CASRTLGQKGGNTIYF.

CDR3 in amino acids: CASQDSGGAYEQYF. CDR3 DNA sequence: TGCGCCAGCCAAGATAGCGGGGGGGCCTACGAGCAGTACTTC. The rearrangement uses TRBV5-1 and TRBJ2-7, with 11 bases fitting TRBD2. Per germline, CDR1 SGHRS and CDR2 YFSETQ. The CDR3 is made up of 14 amino acids. Unmatched junction bases numbered 5, after V lost 7 bases and J lost 2 bases.

V and J are TRBV11-3 and TRBJ1-6; D might be TRBD1 (5 bases). This CDR3 is built from 16 residues. The germline CDR1 and CDR2 sequences are SGHNT and YENEEA. Trimming removed 4 bases at V and 7 bases at J, with 17 bases between. The CDR3 loop reads CASSSDPDRRNSPLHF. For the CDR3, the DNA is TGTGCCAGCAGCTCAGACCCCGACAGAAGGAATTCACCCCTCCACTTT. Filled out from reference TRBV11-3 and TRBJ1-6, the complete variable domain reads EAGVVQSPRYKIIEKKQPVAFWCNPISGHNTLYWYLQNLGQGPELLIRYENEEAVDDSQLPKDRFSAERLKGVDSTLKIQPAELGDSAVYLCASSSDPDRRNSPLHFGNGTRLTVT.

V and J are TRBV28 and TRBJ1-1; no firm D call. This CDR3 comprises 14 residues. The V and J ends lost 2 bases and 3 bases respectively, with 10 bases between them. Looked up from germline, CDR1 is MDHEN and CDR2 is SYDVKM. The CDR3 DNA reads as TGTGCCAGCAGTTTAACCGAGAGGGACACTGAAGCTTTCTTT. Encoded protein: CASSLTERDTEAFF.